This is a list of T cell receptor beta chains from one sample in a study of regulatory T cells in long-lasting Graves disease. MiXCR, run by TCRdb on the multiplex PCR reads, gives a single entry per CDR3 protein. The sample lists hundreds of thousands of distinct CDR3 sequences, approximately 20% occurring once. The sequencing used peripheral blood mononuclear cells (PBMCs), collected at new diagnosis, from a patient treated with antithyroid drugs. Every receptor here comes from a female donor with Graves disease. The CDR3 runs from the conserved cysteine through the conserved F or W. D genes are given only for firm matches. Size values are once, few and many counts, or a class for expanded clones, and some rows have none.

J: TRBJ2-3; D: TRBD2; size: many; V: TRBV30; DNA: TGTGCCTGGACTCCGGGACTAGCCACAGATACGCAGTATTTT; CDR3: CAWTPGLATDTQYF
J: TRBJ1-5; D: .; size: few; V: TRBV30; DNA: TGTGCCTGGAGTGTTCAGGGAAAGCAGCCCCAGCATTTT; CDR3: CAWSVQGKQPQHF
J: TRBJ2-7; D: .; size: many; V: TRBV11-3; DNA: TGTGCCAGCAGCCCCGGGTTTACCTACGAGCAGTACTTC; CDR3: CASSPGFTYEQYF
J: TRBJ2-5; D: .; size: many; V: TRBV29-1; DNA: TGCAGCGTTGAACGCGGTCGACAAGAGACCCAGTACTTC; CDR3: CSVERGRQETQYF
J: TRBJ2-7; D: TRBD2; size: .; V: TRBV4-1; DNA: TGCGCCAGCAGCCAAGTTCTAGCGGGATATTACGAGCAGTACTTC; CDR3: CASSQVLAGYYEQYF
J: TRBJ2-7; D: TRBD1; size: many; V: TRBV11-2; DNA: TGTGCCAGCAGCTGGACCGGGACAGGGACTTACGAGCAGTACTTC; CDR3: CASSWTGTGTYEQYF
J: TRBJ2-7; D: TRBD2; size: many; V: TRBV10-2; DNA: TGCGCCAGCAGATCCGGACTAGGCCTCTCCTACGAGCAGTACTTC; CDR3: CASRSGLGLSYEQYF
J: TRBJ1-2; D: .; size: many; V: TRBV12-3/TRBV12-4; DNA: TGTGCCAGCAGTTATACTGCTAACTATGGCTACACCTTC; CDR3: CASSYTANYGYTF
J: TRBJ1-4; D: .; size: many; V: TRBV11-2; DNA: TGTGCCAGCAGCCTACGCCGGGACGATGAAAAACTGTTTTTT; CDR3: CASSLRRDDEKLFF
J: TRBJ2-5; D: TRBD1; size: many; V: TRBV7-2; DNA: TGTGCCAGCAGCTTCGACCGAGGGGGCGGGGAGACCCAGTACTTC; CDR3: CASSFDRGGGETQYF
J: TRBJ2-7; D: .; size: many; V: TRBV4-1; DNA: TGCGCCAGCAGCCAAGGACAGGGAGGTTGGTACGAGCAGTACTTC; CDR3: CASSQGQGGWYEQYF
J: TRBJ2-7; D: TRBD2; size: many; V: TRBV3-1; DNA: TGTGCCAGCAGCGAGACTAGCGGGGTCTACGAGCAGTACTTC; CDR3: CASSETSGVYEQYF
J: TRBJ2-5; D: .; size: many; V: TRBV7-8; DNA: TGTGCCAGCAGTCGTAAGGAGACCCAGTACTTC; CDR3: CASSRKETQYF
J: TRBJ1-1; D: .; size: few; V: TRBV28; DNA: TGTGCCAGCATTCGGCGGGGATTCCCTGAAGCTTTCTTT; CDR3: CASIRRGFPEAFF
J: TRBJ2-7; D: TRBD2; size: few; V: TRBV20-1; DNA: TGCAGTGCTAGAGATGTTGGAGGGACTAGCGGGCCCTACGAGCAGTACTTC; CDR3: CSARDVGGTSGPYEQYF
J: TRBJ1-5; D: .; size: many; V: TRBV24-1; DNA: TGTGCCACCAGTGATGCGGAACGCCAGCCCCAGCATTTT; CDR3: CATSDAERQPQHF
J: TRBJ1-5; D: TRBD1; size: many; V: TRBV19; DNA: TGTGCCAGTACCATGGGACAGGGCTGGGATCAGCCCCAGCATTTT; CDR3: CASTMGQGWDQPQHF
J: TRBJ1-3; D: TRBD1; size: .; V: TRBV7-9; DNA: TGTGCCAGCAGCTCCAACAGGGGGCGTAGTGGAAACACCATATATTTT; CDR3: CASSSNRGRSGNTIYF
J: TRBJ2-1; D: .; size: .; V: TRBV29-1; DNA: TGCAGCGTTGAAGAACGGGGGTTGTATAATGAGCAGTTCTTC; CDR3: CSVEERGLYNEQFF
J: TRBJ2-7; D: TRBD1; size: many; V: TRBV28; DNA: TGTGCCAGCAGTTTATGGCCTTCGCGACAGGGGGCCCGCCCCTACGAGCAGTACTTC; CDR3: CASSLWPSRQGARPYEQYF
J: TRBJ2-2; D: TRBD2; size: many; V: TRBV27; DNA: TGTGCCAGCAGTTTAGTGTCTGCCGGGAGGGCCGGGGAGCTGTTTTTT; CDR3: CASSLVSAGRAGELFF
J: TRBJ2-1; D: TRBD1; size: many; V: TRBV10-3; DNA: TGTGCCATCAGAGGTGACAGGGGGGATCAGTACTACAATGAGCAGTTCTTC; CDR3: CAIRGDRGDQYYNEQFF
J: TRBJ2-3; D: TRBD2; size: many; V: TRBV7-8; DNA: TGTGCCAGCAGCCGGACAGGGACTAGCGGGAGCACAGATACGCAGTATTTT; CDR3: CASSRTGTSGSTDTQYF
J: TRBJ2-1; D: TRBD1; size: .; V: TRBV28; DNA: TGTGCCAGCATAAAATTTAACCGGGACAGGGATAACAATGAGCAGTTCTTC; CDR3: CASIKFNRDRDNNEQFF
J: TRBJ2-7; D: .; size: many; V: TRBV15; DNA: TGTGCCACCAGCAGAGAAATCCAGTCTGGGGAGCAGTACTTC; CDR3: CATSREIQSGEQYF
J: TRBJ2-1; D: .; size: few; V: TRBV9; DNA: TGTGCCAGCAGCGTAGGCCGGGCCATCGTGGATGAGCAGTTCTTC; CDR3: CASSVGRAIVDEQFF
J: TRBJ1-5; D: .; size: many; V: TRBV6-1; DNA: TGTGCCAGCAACCGGGACGGGGACAATCAGCCCCAGCATTTT; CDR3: CASNRDGDNQPQHF
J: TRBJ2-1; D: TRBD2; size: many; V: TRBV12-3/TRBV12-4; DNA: TGTGCCAGCAGTTCGTTACTAGCGGGAGTGCTCGTTGAGCAGTTCTTC; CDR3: CASSSLLAGVLVEQFF
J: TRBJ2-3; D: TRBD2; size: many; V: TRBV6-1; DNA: TGTGCCAGCAGGGGACTAGCGGGAGAGCCCACAGATACGCAGTATTTT; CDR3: CASRGLAGEPTDTQYF
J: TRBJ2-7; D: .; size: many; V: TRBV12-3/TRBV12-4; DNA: TGTGCCAGCAGTCCCCCGGGACGCCACCTTTCCTACGAGCAGTACTTC; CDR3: CASSPPGRHLSYEQYF
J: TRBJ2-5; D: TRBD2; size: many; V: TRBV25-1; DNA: TGTGCCAGCAGTGAATCGTCCGGGACTACTCAAGAGACCCAGTACTTC; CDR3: CASSESSGTTQETQYF
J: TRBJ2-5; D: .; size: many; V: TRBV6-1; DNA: TGTGCCAGCAGTGAATCAGCCTGGGAGACCCAGTACTTC; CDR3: CASSESAWETQYF
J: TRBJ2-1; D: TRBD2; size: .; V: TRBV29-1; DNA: TGCAGCGTTGAGTTTCTGGTCAGCGGGGCCTACAATGAGCAGTTCTTC; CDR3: CSVEFLVSGAYNEQFF
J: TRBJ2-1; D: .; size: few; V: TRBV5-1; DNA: TGCGCCAGCGCCCAAGAGCTCTACAATGAGCAGTTCTTC; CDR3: CASAQELYNEQFF
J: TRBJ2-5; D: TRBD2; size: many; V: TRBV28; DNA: TGTGCCAGCACGCTAGCGGAGCACCAAGAGACCCAGTACTTC; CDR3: CASTLAEHQETQYF
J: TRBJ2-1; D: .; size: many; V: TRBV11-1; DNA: TGTGCCAGCAGCTGGGGAAGTGATGAGCAGTTCTTC; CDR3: CASSWGSDEQFF
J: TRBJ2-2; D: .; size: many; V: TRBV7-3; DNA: TGTGCCAGCAGCATCACAGGGAACACCGGGGAGCTGTTTTTT; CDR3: CASSITGNTGELFF
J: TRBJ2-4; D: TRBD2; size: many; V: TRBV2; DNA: TGTGCCAGCAGTGAAGTGGAGCGGGAGTCCAAAAACATTCAGTACTTC; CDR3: CASSEVERESKNIQYF
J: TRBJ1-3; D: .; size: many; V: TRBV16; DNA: TGTGCCAGCAGCCAGGGACCTGGAAACACCATATATTTT; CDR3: CASSQGPGNTIYF
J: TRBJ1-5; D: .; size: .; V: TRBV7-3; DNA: TGTGCCAGCAGCCCTACCCTCCGGGGGAGGAGGGGAGATCAGCCCCAGCATTTT; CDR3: CASSPTLRGRRGDQPQHF
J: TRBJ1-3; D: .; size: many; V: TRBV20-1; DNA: TGCAGTGCTTCTCCGGACGTCAGCTCTGGAAACACCATATATTTT; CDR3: CSASPDVSSGNTIYF
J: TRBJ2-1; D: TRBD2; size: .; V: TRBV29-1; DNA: TGCAGCGTTGAAGGAGGTTGGTGGCTAGCGGGGGCTCACTCCTACAATGAGCAGTTCTTC; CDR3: CSVEGGWWLAGAHSYNEQFF
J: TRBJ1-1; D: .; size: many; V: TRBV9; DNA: TGTGCCAGCAGCGTAACCCCAAACACAGGGATGAACACTGAAGCTTTCTTT; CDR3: CASSVTPNTGMNTEAFF
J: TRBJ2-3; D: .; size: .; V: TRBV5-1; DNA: TGCGCCAGCAGCAGGGGGACTAGCACAGATACGCAGTATTTT; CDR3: CASSRGTSTDTQYF
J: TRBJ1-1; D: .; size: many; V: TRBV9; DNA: TGTGCCAGCAGCGTAGGGGTTATGAACACTGAAGCTTTCTTT; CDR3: CASSVGVMNTEAFF
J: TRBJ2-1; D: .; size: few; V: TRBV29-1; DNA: TGCAGCGCTGGGGGATGGGCCACAGGAACCAATGAGCAGTTCTTC; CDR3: CSAGGWATGTNEQFF
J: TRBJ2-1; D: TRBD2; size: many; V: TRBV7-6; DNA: TGTGCCAGCAGCCGAAGGACGGGGGGTGATGAGCAGTTCTTC; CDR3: CASSRRTGGDEQFF
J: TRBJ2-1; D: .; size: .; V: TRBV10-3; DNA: TGTGCCATCAGTCGAACCGGCCAGGGAGACAATGAGCAGTTCTTC; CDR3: CAISRTGQGDNEQFF
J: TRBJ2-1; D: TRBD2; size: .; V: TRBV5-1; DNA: TGCGCCAGCAGCTTCACTAGCGGGGAGCAGTTCTTC; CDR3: CASSFTSGEQFF
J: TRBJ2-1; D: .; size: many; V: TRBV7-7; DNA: TGTGCTAGCAGCTTAAATCCCCCGGGGGCCTCTGGGAATGAGCAGTTCTTC; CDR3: CASSLNPPGASGNEQFF
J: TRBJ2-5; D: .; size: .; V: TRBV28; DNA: TGTGCCAGCAGTTTTCTCTGGGCTAGCGCACGACAAGAGACCCAGTACTTC; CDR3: CASSFLWASARQETQYF
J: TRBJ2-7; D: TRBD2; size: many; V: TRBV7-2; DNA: TGTGCCAGCAGCCCGCTGGGGGGGTCCTACGAGCAGTACTTC; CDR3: CASSPLGGSYEQYF
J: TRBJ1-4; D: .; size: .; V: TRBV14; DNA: TGTGCCAGCAGCGAAGGAGCCCTGGGGAGTTCAACTAATGAAAAACTGTTTTTT; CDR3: CASSEGALGSSTNEKLFF
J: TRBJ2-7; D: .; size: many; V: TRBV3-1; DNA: TGTGCCAGCAGCCAACACCAGGGGCCCTACGAGCAGTACTTC; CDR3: CASSQHQGPYEQYF
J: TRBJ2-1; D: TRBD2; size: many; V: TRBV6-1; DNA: TGTGCCAGCAGCACCCTAGCGGGAGGTACCGGCAATGAGCAGTTCTTC; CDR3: CASSTLAGGTGNEQFF
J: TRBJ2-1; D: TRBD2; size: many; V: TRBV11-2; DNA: TGTGCCAGCAGCCAGGGACTAGCGGGAGGATTTGAGCAGTTCTTC; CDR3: CASSQGLAGGFEQFF
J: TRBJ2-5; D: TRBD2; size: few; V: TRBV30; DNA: TGTGCCTGGACCCACACGACTAGCTCTCGGGAGACCCGGTACTTC; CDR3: CAWTHTTSSRETRYF
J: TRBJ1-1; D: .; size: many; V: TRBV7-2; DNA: TGTGCCAGCAGCTTAGTCCCGCAAGTTACCACTGAAGCTTTCTTT; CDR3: CASSLVPQVTTEAFF
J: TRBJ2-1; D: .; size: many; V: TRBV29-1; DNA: TGCAGCGCCGAGGGGGGGGAGGTAAATGAGCAGTTCTTC; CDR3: CSAEGGEVNEQFF
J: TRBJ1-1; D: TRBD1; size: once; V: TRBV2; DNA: TGTGCCAGCAGCGTTGAACAGGGGACGAACACTGAAGCTTTCTTT; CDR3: CASSVEQGTNTEAFF